This TCR beta chain was documented in a study of control samples from healthy donors and cancer patients. This clone appeared once. Profiled with immunoSEQ multiplex PCR; TCRdb holds only in-frame clones, not every one. The data show about 57,000 clones, roughly 92% seen once. Germline V gene data show CDR1 as LGHNA and CDR2 as YSLEER. This CDR3 is built from 15 residues. V lost 4 bases to trimming and J lost 7 bases; unmatched junction nucleotides: 8. Sequenced material: blood. The chain joins TRBV4-3 to TRBJ2-3; 10 bases map to TRBD2. The TCR comes from a man aged 25-45 years in good health. CDR3 protein: CASSLQRGGPNTQYF. The CDR3, as DNA: TGCGCCAGCAGCCTCCAGCGGGGGGGCCCGAATACGCAGTATTTT.